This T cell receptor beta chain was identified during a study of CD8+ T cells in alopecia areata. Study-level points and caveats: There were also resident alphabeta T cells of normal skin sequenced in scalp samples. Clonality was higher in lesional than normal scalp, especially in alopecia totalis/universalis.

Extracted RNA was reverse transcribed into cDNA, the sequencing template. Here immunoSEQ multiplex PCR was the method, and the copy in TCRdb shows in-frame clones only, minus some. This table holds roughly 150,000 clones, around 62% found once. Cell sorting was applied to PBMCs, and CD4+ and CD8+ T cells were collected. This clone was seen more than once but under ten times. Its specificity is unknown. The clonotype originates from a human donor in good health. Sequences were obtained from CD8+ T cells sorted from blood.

The CDR3 DNA is TGCAGCGCTAGGGATGAGCGACTAGCGGGAGACGAGCAGTACTTC. As protein: CSARDERLAGDEQYF. The V gene is TRBV29-1, the J gene TRBJ2-7, with TRBD2 matching 12 bases. The length of the CDR3 is 15 residues. V trimming: 7 bases; J trimming: 5 bases; junction bases outside the gene matches: 12. Germline assignment: CDR1 SQVTM and CDR2 ANQGSEA.